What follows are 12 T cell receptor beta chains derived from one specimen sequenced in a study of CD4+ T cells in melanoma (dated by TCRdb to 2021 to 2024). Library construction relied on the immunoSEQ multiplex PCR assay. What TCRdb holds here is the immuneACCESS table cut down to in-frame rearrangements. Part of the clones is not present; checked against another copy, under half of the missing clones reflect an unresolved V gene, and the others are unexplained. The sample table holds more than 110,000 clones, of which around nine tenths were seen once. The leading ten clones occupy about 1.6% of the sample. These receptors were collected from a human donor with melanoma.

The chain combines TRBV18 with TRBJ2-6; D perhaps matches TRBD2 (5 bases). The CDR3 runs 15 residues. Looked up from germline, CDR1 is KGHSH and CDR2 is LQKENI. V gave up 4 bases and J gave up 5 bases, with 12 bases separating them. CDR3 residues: CASSHGDLRANVLTF. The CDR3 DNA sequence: TGTGCCAGCTCACACGGGGATTTACGGGCCAACGTCCTGACTTTC.

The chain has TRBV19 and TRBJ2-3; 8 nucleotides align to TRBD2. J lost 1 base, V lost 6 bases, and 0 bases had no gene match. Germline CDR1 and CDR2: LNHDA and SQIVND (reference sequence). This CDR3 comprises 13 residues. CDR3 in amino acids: CASRAGGTDTQYF. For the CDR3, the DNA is TGTGCCAGTAGAGCGGGGGGCACAGATACGCAGTATTTT.

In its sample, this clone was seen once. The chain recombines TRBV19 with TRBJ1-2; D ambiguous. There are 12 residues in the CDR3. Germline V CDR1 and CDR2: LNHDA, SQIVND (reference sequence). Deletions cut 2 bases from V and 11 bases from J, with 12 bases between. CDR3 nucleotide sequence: TGTGCCAGTAGTATACGGGAGGGATTTTACACCTTC. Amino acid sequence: CASSIREGFYTF.

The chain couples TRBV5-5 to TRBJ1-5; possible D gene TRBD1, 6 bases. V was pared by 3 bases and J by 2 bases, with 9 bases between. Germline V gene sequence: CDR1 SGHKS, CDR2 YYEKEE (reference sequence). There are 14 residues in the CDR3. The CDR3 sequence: CASSSRGGNQPQHF. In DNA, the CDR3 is TGTGCCAGCAGCTCCAGGGGTGGCAATCAGCCCCAGCATTTT.

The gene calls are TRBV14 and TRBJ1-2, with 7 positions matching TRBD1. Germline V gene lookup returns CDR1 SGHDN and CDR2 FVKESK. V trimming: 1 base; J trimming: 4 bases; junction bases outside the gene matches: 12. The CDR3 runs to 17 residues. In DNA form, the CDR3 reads TGTGCCAGCAGCCAAGGGATGGACAGGCCAGGCGGCTATGGCTACACCTTC. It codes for CASSQGMDRPGGYGYTF.

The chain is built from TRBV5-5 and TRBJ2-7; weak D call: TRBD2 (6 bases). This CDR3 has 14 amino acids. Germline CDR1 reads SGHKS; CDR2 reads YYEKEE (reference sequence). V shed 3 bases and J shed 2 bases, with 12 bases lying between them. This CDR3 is CASSSGLRTYEQYF. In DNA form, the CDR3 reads TGTGCCAGCAGCTCGGGACTCCGGACCTACGAGCAGTACTTC.

The CDR3 DNA reads as TGTGCCAGCAGTGGACCGAGACAGGGGGTATTGACTGAAGCTTTCTTT. Its protein product is CASSGPRQGVLTEAFF. The J gene is TRBJ1-1, the V gene TRBV6-1, with 9 positions matching TRBD1. With 4 bases clipped from V and 5 bases from J, the junction kept 11 bases outside the gene matches. The CDR3 covers 16 residues. The V gene's germline CDR1 is MNHNS and CDR2 SASEGT.

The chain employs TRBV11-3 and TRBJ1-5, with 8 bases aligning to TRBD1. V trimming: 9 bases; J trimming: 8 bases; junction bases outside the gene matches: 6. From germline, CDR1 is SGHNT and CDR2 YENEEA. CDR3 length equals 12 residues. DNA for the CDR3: TGTGCCAGTAGCGGACAGGGAGAGCCCCAGCATTTT. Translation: CASSGQGEPQHF.

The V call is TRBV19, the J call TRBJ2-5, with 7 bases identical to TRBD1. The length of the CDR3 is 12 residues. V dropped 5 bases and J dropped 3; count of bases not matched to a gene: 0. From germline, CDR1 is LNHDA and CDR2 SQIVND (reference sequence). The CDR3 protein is CASSGTEETQYF. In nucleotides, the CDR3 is TGTGCCAGTAGTGGGACAGAAGAGACCCAGTACTTC.

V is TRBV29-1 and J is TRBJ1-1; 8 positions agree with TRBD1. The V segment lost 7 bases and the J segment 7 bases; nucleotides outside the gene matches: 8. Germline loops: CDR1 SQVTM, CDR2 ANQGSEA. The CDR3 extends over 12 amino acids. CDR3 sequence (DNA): TGCAGCGCCGTCCAGGGGGCAGTTGAAGCTTTCTTT. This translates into CSAVQGAVEAFF.

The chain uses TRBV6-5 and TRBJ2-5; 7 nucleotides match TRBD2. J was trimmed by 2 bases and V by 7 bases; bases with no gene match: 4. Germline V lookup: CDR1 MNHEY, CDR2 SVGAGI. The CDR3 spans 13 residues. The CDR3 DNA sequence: TGTGCCAGCACGGGGGGACCACAAGAGACCCAGTACTTC. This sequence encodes CASTGGPQETQYF.

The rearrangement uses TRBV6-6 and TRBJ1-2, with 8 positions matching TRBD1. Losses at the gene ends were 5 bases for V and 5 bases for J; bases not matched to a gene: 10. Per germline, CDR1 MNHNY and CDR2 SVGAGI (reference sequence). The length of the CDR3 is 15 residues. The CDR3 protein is CASSPLRTGIYGYTF. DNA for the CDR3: TGTGCCAGCAGTCCCCTACGGACAGGGATTTATGGCTACACCTTC.